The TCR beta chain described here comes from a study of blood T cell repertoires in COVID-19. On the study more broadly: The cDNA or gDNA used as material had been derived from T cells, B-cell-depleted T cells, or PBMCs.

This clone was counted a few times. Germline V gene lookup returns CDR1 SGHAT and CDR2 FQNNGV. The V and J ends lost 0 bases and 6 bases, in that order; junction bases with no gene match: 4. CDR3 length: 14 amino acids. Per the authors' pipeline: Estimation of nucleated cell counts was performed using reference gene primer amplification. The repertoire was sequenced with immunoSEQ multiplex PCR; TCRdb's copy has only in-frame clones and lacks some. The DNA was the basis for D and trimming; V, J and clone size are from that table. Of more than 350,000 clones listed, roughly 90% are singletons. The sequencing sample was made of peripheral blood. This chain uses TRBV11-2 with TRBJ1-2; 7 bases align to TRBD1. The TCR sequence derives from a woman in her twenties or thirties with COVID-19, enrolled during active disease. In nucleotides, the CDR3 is TGTGCCAGCAGCTTAGATCAGGGGGTTGATGGCTACACCTTC. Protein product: CASSLDQGVDGYTF.